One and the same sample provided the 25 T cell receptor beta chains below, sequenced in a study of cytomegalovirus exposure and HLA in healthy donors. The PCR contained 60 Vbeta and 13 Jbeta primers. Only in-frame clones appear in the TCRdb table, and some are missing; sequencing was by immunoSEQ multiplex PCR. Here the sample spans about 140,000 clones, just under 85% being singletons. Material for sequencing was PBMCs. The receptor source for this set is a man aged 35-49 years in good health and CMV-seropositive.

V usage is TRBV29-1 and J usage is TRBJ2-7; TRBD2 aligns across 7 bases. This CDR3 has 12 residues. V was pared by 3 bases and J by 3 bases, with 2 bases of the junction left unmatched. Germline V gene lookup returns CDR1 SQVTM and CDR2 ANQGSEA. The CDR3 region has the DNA TGCAGCGTTGAGTCGGGGGGCTACGAGCAGTACTTC. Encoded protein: CSVESGGYEQYF.

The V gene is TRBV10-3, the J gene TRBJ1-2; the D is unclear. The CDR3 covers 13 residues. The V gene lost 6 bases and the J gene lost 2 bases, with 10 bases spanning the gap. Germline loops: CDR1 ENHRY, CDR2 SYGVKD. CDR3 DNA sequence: TGTGCCATCAGGGCAGAAGAAAACTATGGCTACACCTTC. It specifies CAIRAEENYGYTF.

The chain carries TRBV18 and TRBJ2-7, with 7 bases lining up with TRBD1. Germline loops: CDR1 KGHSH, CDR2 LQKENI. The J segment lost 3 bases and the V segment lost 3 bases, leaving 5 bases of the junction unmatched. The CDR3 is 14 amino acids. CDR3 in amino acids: CASSPRDSYYEQYF. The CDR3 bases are TGTGCCAGCTCACCCCGGGACAGCTACTACGAGCAGTACTTC.

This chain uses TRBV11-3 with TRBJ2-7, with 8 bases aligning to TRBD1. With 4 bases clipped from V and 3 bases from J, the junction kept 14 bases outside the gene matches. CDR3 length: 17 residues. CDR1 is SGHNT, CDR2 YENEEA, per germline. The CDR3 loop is CASSSPQYRGDGYEQYF. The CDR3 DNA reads TGTGCCAGCAGCTCGCCTCAATACAGGGGGGACGGCTACGAGCAGTACTTC.

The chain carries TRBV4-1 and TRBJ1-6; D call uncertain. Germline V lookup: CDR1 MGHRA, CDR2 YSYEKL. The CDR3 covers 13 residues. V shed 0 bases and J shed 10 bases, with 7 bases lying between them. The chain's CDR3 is CASSQDRRSPLHF. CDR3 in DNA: TGCGCCAGCAGCCAAGATCGTAGATCACCCCTCCACTTT.

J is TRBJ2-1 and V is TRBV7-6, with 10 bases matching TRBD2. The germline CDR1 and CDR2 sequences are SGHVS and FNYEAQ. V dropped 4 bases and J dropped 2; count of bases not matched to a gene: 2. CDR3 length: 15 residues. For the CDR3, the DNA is TGTGCCAGCAGCTGGAGCGGGAGGGCCTACAATGAGCAGTTCTTC. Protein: CASSWSGRAYNEQFF.

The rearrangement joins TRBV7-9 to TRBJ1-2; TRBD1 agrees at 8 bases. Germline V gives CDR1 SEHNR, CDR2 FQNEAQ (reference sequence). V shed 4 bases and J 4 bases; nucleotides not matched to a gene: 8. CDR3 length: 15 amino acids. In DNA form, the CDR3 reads TGTGCCAGCAGCTCCACAGGGGGTACCCTCTATGGCTACACCTTC. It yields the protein CASSSTGGTLYGYTF. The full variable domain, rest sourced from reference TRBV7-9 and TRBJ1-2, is DTGVSQNPRHKITKRGQNVTFRCDPISEHNRLYWYRQTLGQGPEFLTYFQNEAQLEKSRLLSDRFSAERPKGSFSTLEIQRTEQGDSAMYLCASSSTGGTLYGYTFGSGTRLTVV.

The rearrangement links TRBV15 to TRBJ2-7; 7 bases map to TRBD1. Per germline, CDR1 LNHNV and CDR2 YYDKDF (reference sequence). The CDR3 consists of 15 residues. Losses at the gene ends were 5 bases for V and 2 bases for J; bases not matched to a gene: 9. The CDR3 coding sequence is TGTGCCACCAGCGGTAGTCGGGACAGTACCTACGAGCAGTACTTC. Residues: CATSGSRDSTYEQYF.

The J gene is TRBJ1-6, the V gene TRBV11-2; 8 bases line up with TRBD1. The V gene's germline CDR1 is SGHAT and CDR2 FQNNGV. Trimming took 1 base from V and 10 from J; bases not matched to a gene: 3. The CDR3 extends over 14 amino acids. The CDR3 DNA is TGTGCCAGCAGCTTAGGGACAGGGTTATCACCCCTCCACTTT. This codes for CASSLGTGLSPLHF.

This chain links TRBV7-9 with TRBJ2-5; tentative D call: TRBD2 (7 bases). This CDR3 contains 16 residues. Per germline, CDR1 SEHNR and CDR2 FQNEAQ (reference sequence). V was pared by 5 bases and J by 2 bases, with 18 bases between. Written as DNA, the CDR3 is TGTGCCAGCAGCACCGCCCTCAGGGGAGGGCAAGAGACCCAGTACTTC. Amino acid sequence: CASSTALRGGQETQYF.

The DNA for the CDR3 is TGTGCCACCTCGGGGACAGGGACATACGAGCAGTACTTC. Amino acid sequence: CATSGTGTYEQYF. V and J are TRBV2 and TRBJ2-7; 9 positions match TRBD1. This CDR3 is 13 amino acids long. After removal of 10 bases from V and 4 bases from J, the junction contained 8 bases not matched to a gene. CDR1 and CDR2 from the germline V gene are SNHLY and FYNNEI. The entire variable domain, with the rest obtained from reference TRBV2 and TRBJ2-7, is as follows: EPEVTQTPSHQVTQMGQEVILRCVPISNHLYFYWYRQILGQKVEFLVSFYNNEISEKSEIFDDQFSVERPDGSNFTLKIRSTKLEDSAMYFCATSGTGTYEQYFGPGTRLTVT.

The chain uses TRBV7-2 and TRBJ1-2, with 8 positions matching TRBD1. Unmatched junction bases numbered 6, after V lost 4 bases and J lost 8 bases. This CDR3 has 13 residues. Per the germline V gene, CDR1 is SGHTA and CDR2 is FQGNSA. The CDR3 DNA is TGTGCCAGCAGCTCCCGGACAGGGCCCGGCTACACCTTC. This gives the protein CASSSRTGPGYTF.

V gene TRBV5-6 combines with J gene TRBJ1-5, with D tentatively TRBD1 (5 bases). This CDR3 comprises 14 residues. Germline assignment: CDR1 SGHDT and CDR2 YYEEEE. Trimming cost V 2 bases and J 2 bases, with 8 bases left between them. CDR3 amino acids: CASSFGHRNQPQHF. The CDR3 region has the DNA TGTGCCAGCAGCTTCGGACACCGCAATCAGCCCCAGCATTTT.

CDR3 region: CASRLGQGGQPQHF. CDR3 in DNA: TGTGCCAGTAGGCTAGGACAGGGGGGTCAGCCCCAGCATTTT. The J gene is TRBJ1-5, the V gene TRBV19, with TRBD1 matching over 10 bases. V was pared by 6 bases and J by 6 bases, with 5 bases of the junction left unmatched. This CDR3 has 14 residues. Germline CDR1 and CDR2: LNHDA and SQIVND (reference sequence).

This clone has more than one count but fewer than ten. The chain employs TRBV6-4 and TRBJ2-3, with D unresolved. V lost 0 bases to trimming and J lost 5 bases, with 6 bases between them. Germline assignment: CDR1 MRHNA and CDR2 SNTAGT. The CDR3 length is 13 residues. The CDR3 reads CASSDSTLDTQYF. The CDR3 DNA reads TGTGCCAGCAGTGACTCTACATTAGATACGCAGTATTTT.

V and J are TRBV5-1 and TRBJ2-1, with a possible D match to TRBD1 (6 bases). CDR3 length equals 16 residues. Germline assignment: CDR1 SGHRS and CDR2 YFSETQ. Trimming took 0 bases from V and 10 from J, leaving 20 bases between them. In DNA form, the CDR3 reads TGCGCCAGCAGCTTGGCCCGCACAGACAGGAAGACCGAGCAGTTCTTC. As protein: CASSLARTDRKTEQFF.

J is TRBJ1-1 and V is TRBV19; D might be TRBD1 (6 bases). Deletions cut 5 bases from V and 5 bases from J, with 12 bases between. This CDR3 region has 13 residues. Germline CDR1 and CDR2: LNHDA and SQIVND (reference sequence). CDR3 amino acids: CASSLGGRTEAFF. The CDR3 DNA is TGTGCCAGTAGTCTAGGGGGGAGGACTGAAGCTTTCTTT.

CDR3 sequence reads: CASTGYSNQPQHF. The CDR3 DNA sequence: TGTGCCAGTACAGGGTACAGCAATCAGCCCCAGCATTTT. The chain recombines TRBV19 with TRBJ1-5; possibly TRBD1 for D (5 bases). Per the germline V gene, CDR1 is LNHDA and CDR2 is SQIVND (reference sequence). This CDR3 region has 13 residues. Trimming removed 7 bases at V and 1 base at J, with 8 bases between.

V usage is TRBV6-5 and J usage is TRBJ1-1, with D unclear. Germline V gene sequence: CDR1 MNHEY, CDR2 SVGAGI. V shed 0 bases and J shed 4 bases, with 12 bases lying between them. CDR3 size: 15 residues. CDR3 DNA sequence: TGTGCCAGCAGTTACTCGAGAGGTGGTTTCACTGAAGCTTTCTTT. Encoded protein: CASSYSRGGFTEAFF.

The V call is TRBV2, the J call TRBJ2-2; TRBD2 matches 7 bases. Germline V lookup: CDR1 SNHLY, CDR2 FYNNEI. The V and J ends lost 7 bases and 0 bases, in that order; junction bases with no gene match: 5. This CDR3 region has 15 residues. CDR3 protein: CASIGGGANTGELFF. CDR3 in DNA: TGTGCCAGCATTGGGGGAGGGGCGAACACCGGGGAGCTGTTTTTT.

The CDR3 sequence: CASSFSSGHPYGYTF. CDR3 DNA: TGCGCCAGCAGCTTCTCCTCGGGACACCCCTATGGCTACACCTTC. The chain carries TRBV5-1 and TRBJ1-2; TRBD1 might be the D (6 bases). The V gene lost 2 bases and the J gene lost 4 bases, with 15 bases spanning the gap. The CDR3 length is 15 residues. Per the germline V gene, CDR1 is SGHRS and CDR2 is YFSETQ.

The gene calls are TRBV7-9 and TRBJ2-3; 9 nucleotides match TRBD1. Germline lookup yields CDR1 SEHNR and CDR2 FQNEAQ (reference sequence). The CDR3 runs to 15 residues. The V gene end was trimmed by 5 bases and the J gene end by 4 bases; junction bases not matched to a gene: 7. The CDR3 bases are TGTGCCAGCAGCCCGCAACAGGGGGCAGCAGATACGCAGTATTTT. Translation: CASSPQQGAADTQYF.

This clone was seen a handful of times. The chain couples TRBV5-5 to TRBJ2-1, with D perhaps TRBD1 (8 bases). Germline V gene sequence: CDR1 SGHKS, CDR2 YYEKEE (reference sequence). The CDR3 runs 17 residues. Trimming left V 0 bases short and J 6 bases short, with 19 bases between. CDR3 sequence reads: CASSLASGTGRPNEQFF. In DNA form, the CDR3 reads TGTGCCAGCAGCTTGGCCAGCGGGACAGGTAGGCCCAATGAGCAGTTCTTC.

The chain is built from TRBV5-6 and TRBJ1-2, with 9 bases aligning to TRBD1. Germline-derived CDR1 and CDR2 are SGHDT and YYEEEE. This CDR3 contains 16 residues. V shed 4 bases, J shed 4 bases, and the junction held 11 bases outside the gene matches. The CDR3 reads CASSRDRALTGYGYTF. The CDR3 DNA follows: TGTGCCAGCAGCCGGGACAGGGCGCTCACGGGCTATGGCTACACCTTC.

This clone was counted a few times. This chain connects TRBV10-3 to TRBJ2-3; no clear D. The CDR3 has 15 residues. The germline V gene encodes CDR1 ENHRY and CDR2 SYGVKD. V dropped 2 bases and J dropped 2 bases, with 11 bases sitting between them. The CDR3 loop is CAISEGVLNTDTQYF. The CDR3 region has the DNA TGTGCCATCAGTGAGGGAGTACTGAACACAGATACGCAGTATTTT.